This T cell receptor beta chain was recovered during a study of blood T cell repertoires in COVID-19. The CDR3 has 14 residues. V lost 4 bases, J lost 4 bases, and 11 bases lay in between. Germline lookup yields CDR1 LGHDT and CDR2 YNNKEL (reference sequence). Only in-frame clones appear in the TCRdb table, and some are missing; sequencing was by immunoSEQ multiplex PCR. The sample has 350,000 to 450,000 clones; roughly nine tenths are singletons. The chain combines TRBV3-1 (or the pseudogene TRBV3-2) with TRBJ1-5; D uncertain. The receptor was isolated from a woman between 40 and 55 years old who had been exposed to COVID-19. The specimen sequenced was PBMCs or T cells enriched from blood (not recorded which). The DNA for the CDR3 is TGTGCCAGCAGCCGTGGGCCCACTAATCAGCCCCAGCATTTT. As protein: CASSRGPTNQPQHF.